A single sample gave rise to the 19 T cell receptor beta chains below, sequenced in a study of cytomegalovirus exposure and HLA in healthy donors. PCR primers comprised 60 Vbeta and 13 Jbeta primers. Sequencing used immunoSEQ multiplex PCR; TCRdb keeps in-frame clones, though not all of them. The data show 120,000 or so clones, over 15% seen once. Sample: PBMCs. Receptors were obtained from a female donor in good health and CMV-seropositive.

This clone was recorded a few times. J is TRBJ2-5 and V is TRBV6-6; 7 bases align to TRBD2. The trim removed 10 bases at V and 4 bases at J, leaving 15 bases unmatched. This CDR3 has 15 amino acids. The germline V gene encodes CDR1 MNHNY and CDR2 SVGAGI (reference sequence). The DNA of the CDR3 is TGTGCCACGCTAACAGGACTAGGTCTGTCAGAGACCCAGTACTTC. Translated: CATLTGLGLSETQYF.

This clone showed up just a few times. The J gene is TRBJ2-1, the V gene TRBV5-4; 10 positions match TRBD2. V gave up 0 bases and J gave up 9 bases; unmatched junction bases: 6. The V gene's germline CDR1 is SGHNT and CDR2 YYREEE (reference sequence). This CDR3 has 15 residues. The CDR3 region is CASSLAGLAGAEQFF. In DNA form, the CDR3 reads TGTGCCAGCAGCTTGGCAGGGCTAGCGGGAGCTGAGCAGTTCTTC.

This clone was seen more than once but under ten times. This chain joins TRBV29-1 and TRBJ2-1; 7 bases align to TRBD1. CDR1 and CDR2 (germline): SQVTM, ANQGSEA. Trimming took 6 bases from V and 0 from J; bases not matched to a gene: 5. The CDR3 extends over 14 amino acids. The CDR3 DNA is TGCAGCGTCCTGACAGGGAGCTCCTACAATGAGCAGTTCTTC. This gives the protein CSVLTGSSYNEQFF.

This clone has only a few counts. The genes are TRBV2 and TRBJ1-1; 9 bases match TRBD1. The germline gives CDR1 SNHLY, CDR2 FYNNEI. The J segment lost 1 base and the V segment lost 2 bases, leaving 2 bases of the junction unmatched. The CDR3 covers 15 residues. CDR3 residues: CASSEQGQGNTEAFF. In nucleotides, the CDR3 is TGTGCCAGCAGTGAACAGGGACAGGGGAACACTGAAGCTTTCTTT.

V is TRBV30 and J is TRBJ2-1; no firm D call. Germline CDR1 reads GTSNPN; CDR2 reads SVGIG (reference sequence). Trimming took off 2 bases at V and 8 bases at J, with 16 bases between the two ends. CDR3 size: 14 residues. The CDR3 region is CAWSPTSATDEQFF. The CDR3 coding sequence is TGTGCCTGGAGTCCCACCTCCGCCACAGATGAGCAGTTCTTC.

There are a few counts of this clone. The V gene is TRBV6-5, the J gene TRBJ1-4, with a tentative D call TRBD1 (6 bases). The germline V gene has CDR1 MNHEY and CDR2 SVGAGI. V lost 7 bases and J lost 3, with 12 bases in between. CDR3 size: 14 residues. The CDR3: CASTGGRPNEKLFF. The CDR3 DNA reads TGTGCCAGCACCGGGGGGCGGCCTAATGAAAAACTGTTTTTT.

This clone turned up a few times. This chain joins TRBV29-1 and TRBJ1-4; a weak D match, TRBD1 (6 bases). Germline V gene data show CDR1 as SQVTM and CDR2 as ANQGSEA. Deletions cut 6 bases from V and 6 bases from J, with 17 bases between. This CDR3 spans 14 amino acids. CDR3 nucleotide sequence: TGCAGCGTCCAGTCAGGGGTGGCGTATGAAAAACTGTTTTTT. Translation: CSVQSGVAYEKLFF.

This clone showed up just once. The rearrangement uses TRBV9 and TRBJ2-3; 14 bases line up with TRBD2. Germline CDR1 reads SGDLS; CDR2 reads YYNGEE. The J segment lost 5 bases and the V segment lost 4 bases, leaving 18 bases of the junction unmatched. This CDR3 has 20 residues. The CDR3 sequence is CASSPRGLAGGPGEVDTQYF. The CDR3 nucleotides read TGTGCCAGCAGCCCTAGAGGACTAGCGGGAGGCCCGGGGGAGGTAGATACGCAGTATTTT.

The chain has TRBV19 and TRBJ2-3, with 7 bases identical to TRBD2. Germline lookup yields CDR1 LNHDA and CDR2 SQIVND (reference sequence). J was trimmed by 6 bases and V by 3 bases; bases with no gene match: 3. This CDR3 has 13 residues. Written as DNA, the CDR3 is TGTGCCAGTAGTATCACTAGCGCCGATACGCAGTATTTT. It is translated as CASSITSADTQYF.

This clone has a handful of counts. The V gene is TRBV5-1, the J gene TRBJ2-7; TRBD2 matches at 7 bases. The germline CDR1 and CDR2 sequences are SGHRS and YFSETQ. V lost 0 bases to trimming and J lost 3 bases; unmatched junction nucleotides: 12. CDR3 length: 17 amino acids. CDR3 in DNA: TGCGCCAGCAGCTTGGCGGCTAGCGGCCGGGGGGACTACGAGCAGTACTTC. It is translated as CASSLAASGRGDYEQYF.

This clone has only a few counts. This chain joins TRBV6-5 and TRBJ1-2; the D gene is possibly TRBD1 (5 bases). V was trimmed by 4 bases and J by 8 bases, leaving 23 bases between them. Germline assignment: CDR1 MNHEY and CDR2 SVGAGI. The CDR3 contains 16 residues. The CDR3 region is CASSSPAGIEVEGYTF. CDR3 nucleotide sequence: TGTGCCAGCAGTTCCCCGGCAGGGATCGAGGTGGAGGGCTACACCTTC.

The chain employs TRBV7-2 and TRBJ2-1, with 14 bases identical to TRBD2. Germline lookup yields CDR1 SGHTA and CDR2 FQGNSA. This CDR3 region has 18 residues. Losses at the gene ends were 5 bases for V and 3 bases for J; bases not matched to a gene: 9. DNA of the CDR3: TGTGCCAGCAGCCGTAGGGGGACTAGCGGGAGTTACTACAATGAGCAGTTCTTC. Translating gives CASSRRGTSGSYYNEQFF.

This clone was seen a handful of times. The CDR3 coding sequence is TGTGCCAGTAGTCCCGGACAGGGCCTTCACACTGAAGCTTTCTTT. Translated: CASSPGQGLHTEAFF. The chain combines TRBV19 with TRBJ1-1, with 8 nucleotides matching TRBD1. Trimming at V came to 5 bases and at J to 3 bases, leaving 8 bases not matched to a gene. Germline V lookup: CDR1 LNHDA, CDR2 SQIVND (reference sequence). The CDR3 loop spans 15 amino acids.

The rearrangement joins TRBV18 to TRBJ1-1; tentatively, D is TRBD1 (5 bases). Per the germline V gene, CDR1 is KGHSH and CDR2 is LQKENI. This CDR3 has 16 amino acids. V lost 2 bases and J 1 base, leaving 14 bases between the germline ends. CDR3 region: CASSPEQVVWNTEAFF. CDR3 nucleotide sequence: TGTGCCAGCTCACCAGAACAGGTAGTATGGAACACTGAAGCTTTCTTT.

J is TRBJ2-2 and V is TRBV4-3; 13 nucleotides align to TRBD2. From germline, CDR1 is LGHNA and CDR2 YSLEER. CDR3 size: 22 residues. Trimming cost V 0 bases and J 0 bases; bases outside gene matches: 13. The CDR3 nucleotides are TGCGCCAGCAGCCAAGAGTTGACGTCGGGACTAGCGGGGCTTGCGAACACCGGGGAGCTGTTTTTT. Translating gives CASSQELTSGLAGLANTGELFF.

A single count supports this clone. The CDR3 bases are TGTGCTAGTGGCCAGCTTCAAGCGCCTCTACAGTATTTT. It yields the protein CASGQLQAPLQYF. This chain links TRBV12-5 with TRBJ2-3, with unresolved D. Trimming removed 6 bases at V and 12 bases at J, with 19 bases between. Germline CDR1 is LGHNT and CDR2 is FRNRAP. The CDR3 loop spans 13 amino acids.

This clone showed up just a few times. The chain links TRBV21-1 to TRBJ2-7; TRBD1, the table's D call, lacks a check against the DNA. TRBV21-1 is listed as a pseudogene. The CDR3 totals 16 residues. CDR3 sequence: CASSKVDRGGLYEQYF. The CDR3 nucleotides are TGTGCCAGCAGCAAAGTAGACAGGGGAGGACTCTACGAGCAGTACTTC.

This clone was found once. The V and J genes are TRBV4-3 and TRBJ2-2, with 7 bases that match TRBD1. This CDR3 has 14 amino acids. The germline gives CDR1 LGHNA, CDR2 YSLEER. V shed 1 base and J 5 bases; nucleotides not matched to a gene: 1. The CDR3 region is CASSQGTGTGELFF. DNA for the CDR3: TGCGCCAGCAGCCAAGGGACAGGAACCGGGGAGCTGTTTTTT.

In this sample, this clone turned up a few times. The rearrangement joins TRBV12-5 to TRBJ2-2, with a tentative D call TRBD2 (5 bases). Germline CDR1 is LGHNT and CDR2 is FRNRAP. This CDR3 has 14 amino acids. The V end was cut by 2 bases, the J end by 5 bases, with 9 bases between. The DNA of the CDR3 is TGTGCTAGTGGTTTGTCTTCGGGAACCGGGGAGCTGTTTTTT. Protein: CASGLSSGTGELFF. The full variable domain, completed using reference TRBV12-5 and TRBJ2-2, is DARVTQTPRHKVTEMGQEVTMRCQPILGHNTVFWYRQTMMQGLELLAYFRNRAPLDDSGMPKDRFSAEMPDATLATLKIQPSEPRDSAVYFCASGLSSGTGELFFGEGSRLTVL.